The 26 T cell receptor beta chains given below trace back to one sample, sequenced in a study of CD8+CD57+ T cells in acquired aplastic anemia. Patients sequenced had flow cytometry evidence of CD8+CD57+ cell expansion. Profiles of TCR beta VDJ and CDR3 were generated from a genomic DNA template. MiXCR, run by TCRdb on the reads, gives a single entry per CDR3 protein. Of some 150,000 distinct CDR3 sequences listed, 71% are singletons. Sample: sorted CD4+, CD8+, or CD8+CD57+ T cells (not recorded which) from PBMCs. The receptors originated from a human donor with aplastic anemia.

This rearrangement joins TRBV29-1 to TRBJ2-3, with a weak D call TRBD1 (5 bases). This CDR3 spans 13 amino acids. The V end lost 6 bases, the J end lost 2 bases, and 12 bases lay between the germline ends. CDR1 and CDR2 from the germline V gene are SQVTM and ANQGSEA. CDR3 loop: CSVATAFTDTQYF. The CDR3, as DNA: TGCAGCGTCGCGACAGCCTTCACAGATACGCAGTATTTT.

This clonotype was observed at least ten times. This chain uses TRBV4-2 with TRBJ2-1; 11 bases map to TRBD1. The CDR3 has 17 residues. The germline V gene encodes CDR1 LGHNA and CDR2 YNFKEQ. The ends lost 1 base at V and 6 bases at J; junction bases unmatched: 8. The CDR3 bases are TGTGCCAGCAGCCAAGGTCCCCCGGGACAGGGGGGCAATGAGCAGTTCTTC. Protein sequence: CASSQGPPGQGGNEQFF.

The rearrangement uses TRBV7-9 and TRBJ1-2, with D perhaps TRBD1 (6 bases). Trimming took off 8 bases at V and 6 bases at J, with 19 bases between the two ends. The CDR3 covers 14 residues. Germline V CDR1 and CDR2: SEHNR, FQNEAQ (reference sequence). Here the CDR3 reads CASPYKDRYNGYTF. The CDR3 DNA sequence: TGTGCCAGCCCCTACAAAGACAGGTACAATGGCTACACCTTC.

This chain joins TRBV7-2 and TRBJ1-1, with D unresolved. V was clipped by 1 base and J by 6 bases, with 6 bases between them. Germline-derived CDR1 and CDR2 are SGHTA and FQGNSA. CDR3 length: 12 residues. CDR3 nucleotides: TGTGCCAGCAGCTTAGTAAAGGCTGAAGCTTTCTTT. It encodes CASSLVKAEAFF.

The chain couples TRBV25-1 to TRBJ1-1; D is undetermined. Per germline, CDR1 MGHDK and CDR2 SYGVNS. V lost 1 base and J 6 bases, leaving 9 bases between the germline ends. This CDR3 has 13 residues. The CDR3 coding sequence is TGTGCCAGCAGTGAATTCGGCAGAGCTGAAGCTTTCTTT. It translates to CASSEFGRAEAFF.

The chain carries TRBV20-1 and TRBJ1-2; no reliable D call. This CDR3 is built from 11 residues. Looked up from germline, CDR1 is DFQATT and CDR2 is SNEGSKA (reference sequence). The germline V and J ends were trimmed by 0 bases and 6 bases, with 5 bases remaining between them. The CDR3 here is CSARDSDGYTF. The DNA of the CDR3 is TGCAGTGCTAGAGATTCGGATGGCTACACCTTC.

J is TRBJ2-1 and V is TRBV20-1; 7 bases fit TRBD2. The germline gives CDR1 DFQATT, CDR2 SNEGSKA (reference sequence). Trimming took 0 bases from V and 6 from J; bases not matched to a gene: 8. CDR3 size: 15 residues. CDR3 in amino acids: CSARDGAGAGNEQFF. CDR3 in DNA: TGCAGTGCTAGAGATGGGGCGGGAGCCGGCAATGAGCAGTTCTTC.

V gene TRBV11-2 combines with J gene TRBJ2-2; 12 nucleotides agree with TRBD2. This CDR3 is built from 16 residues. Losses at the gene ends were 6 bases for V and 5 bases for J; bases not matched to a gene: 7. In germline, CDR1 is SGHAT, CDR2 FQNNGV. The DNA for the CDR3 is TGTGCCAGCAGGGGACTAGCGGGTTGGAGAACCGGGGAGCTGTTTTTT. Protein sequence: CASRGLAGWRTGELFF.

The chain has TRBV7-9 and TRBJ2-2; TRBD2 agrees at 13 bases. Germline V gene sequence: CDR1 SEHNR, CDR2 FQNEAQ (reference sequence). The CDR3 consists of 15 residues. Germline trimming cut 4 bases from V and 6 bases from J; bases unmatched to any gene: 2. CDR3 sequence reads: CASSWTSGRAGELFF. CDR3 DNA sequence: TGTGCCAGCAGCTGGACTAGCGGGAGAGCCGGGGAGCTGTTTTTT. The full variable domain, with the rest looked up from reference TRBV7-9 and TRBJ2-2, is DTGVSQNPRHKITKRGQNVTFRCDPISEHNRLYWYRQTLGQGPEFLTYFQNEAQLEKSRLLSDRFSAERPKGSFSTLEIQRTEQGDSAMYLCASSWTSGRAGELFFGEGSRLTVL.

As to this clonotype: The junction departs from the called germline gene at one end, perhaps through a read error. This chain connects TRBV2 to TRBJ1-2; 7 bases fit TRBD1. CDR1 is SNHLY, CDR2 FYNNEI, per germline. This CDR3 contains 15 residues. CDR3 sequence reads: CASSQRTGTNYGYTF. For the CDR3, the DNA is TGCGCCAGCAGCCAAAGGACAGGCACTAACTATGGCTACACCTTC.

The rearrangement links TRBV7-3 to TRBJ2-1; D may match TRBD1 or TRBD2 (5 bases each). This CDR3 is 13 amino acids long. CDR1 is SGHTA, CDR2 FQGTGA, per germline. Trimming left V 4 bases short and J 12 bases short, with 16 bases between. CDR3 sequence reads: CASSSTGLDTQFF. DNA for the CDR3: TGTGCCAGCAGCTCGACGGGGCTCGATACGCAGTTCTTC. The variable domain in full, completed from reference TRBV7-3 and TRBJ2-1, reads GAGVSQTPSNKVTEKGKYVELRCDPISGHTALYWYRQSLGQGPEFLIYFQGTGAADDSGLPNDRFFAVRPEGSVSTLKIQRTERGDSAVYLCASSSTGLDTQFFGPGTRLTVL.

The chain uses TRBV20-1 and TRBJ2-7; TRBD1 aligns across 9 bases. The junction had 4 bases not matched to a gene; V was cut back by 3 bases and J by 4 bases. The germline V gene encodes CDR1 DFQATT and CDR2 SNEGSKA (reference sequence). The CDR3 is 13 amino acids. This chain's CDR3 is CSARGDREYEQYF. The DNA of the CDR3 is TGCAGTGCTAGGGGGGACAGGGAGTACGAGCAGTACTTC.

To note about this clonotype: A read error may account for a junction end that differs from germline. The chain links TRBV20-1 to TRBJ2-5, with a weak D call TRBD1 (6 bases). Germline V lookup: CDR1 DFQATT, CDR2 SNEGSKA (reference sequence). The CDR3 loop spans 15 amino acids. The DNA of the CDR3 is TGCAGTGCTAGCTCCGCCAGGGGATCTCAAGAGACCCAGTGCTTC. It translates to CSASSARGSQETQCF.

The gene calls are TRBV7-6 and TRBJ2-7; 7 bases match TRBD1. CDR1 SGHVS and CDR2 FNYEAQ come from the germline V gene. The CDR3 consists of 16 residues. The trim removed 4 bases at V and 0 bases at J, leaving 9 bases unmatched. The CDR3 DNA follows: TGTGCCAGCAGCTCCGGGACAGCCCAAAGCTCCTACGAGCAGTACTTC. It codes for CASSSGTAQSSYEQYF.

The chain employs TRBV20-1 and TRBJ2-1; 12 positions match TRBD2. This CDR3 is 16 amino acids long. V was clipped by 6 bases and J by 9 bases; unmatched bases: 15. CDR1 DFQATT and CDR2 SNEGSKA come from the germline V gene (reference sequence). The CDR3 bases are TGCAGTGCCAGCGGACTAGCGGGACGCCCTACAGGTGAGCAGTTCTTC. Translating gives CSASGLAGRPTGEQFF.

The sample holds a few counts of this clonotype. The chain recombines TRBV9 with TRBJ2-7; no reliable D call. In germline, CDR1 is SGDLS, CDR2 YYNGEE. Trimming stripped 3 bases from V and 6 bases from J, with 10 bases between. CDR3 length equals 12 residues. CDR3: CASSAAGSEQYF. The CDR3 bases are TGTGCCAGCAGCGCCGCCGGTAGCGAGCAGTACTTC.

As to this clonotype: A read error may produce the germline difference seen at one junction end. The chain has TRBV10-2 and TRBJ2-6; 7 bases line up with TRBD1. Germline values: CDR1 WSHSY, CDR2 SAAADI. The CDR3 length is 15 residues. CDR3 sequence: CASSESRAGGNVLTF. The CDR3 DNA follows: TGCGCCAGCAGTGAGTCGAGGGCAGGGGGCAACGTCCTGACTTTC.

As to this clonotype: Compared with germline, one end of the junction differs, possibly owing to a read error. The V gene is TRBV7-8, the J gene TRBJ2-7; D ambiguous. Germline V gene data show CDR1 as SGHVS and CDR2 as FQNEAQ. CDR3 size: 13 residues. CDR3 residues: CASSLGGQNEQYF. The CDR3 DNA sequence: TGTGCCAGTAGCTTAGGTGGGCAGAACGAGCAGTACTTC. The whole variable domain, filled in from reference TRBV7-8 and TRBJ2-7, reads GAGVSQSPRYKVAKRGQDVALRCDPISGHVSLFWYQQALGQGPEFLTYFQNEAQLDKSGLPSDRFFAERPEGSVSTLKIQRTQQEDSAVYLCASSLGGQNEQYFGPGTRLTVT.

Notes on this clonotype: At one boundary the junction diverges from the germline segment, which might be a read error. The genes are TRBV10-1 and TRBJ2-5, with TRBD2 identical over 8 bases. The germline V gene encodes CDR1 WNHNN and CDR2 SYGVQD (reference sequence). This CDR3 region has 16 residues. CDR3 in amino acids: CASSPPDGRAGETQYF. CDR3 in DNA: TGTGCCAGCAGCCCCCCCGACGGGAGGGCCGGAGAGACCCAGTACTTC.

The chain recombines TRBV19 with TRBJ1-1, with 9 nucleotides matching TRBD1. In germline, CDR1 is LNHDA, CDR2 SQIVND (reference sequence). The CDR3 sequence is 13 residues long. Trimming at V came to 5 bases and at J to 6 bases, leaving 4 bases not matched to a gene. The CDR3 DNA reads TGTGCCAGTAGTGAGGGACAGGGAGCTGAAGCTTTCTTT. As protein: CASSEGQGAEAFF. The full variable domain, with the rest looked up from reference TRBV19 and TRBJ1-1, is DGGITQSPKYLFRKEGQNVTLSCEQNLNHDAMYWYRQDPGQGLRLIYYSQIVNDFQKGDIAEGYSVSREKKESFPLTVTSAQKNPTAFYLCASSEGQGAEAFFGQGTRLTVV.

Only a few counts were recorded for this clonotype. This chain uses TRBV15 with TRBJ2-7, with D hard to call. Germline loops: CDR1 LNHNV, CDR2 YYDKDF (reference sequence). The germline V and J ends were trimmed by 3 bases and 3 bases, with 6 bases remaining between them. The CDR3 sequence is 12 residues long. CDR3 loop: CATSRDHYEQYF. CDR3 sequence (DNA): TGTGCCACCAGCAGGGATCACTACGAGCAGTACTTC. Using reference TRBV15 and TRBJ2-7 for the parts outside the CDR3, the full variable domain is DAMVIQNPRYQVTQFGKPVTLSCSQTLNHNVMYWYQQKSSQAPKLLFHYYDKDFNNEADTPDNFQSRRPNTSFCFLDIRSPGLGDTAMYLCATSRDHYEQYFGPGTRLTVT.

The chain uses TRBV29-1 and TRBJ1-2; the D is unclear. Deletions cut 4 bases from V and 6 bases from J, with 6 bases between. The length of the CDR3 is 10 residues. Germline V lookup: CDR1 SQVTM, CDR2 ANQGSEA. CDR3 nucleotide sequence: TGCAGCGTTGGTGGGGATGGCTACACCTTC. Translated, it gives CSVGGDGYTF. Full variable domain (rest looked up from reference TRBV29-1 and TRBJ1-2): SAVISQKPSRDICQRGTSLTIQCQVDSQVTMMFWYRQQPGQSLTLIATANQGSEATYESGFVIDKFPISRPNLTFSTLTVSNMSPEDSSIYLCSVGGDGYTFGSGTRLTVV.

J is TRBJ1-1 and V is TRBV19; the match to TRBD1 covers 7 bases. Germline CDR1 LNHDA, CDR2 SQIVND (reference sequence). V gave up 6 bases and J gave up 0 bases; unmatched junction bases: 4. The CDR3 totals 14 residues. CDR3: CASRRGQVNTEAFF. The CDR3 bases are TGTGCCAGTAGAAGGGGGCAGGTGAACACTGAAGCTTTCTTT.

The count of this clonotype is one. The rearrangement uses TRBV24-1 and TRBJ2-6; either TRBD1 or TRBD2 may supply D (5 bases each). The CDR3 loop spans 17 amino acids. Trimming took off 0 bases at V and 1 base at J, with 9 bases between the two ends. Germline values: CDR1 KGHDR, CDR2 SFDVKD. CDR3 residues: CATSDLRGGSGANVLTF. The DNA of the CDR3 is TGTGCCACCAGTGATTTGCGGGGCGGGTCTGGGGCCAACGTCCTGACTTTC.

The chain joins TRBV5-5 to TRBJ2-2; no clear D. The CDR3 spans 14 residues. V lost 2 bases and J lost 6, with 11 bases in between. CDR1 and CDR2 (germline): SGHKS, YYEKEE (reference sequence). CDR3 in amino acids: CASSFYGPSGELFF. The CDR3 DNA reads TGTGCCAGCAGCTTTTACGGGCCGTCCGGGGAGCTGTTTTTT.

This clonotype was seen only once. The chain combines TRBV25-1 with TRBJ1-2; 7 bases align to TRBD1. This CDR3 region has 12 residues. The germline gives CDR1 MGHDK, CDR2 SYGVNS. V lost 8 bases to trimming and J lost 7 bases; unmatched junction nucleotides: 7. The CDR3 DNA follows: TGTGCCAGCGCGACAGGGTTCTCTGGCTACACCTTC. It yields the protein CASATGFSGYTF.